This passage covers 15 T cell receptor beta chains from one sample sequenced in a study of blood T cell repertoires in COVID-19 (dated by TCRdb to the early 2020s). The receptor library was made with the immunoSEQ multiplex PCR assay. The immuneACCESS repertoire file appears here via TCRdb, limited to in-frame rearrangements. These files lack a portion of the clones; in checked studies, under half of the deficit traces to unresolved V genes, and the cause of the others is not known. The sample table shows around 18,000 clones, and 80% are seen once. The ten top clones hold around 10% of the sample. The source material was peripheral blood. These receptors were collected from a man at least 80 years old with acute or convalescent COVID-19.

The chain combines TRBV4-2 with TRBJ1-1; tentative D call: TRBD1 (5 bases). The germline V and J ends were trimmed by 1 base and 3 bases, with 21 bases remaining between them. This CDR3 comprises 18 residues. In germline, CDR1 is LGHNA, CDR2 YNFKEQ. CDR3 in amino acids: CASSQVSNLERGDTEAFF. The CDR3 nucleotides are TGTGCCAGCAGCCAAGTCTCGAACCTTGAAAGGGGTGACACTGAAGCTTTCTTT.

This chain connects TRBV7-2 to TRBJ2-7; 9 bases are a match to TRBD1. Germline-derived CDR1 and CDR2 are SGHTA and FQGNSA. Trimming at V came to 3 bases and at J to 7 bases, leaving 7 bases not matched to a gene. CDR3 length: 14 amino acids. The CDR3 reads CASSFSGTGLEQYF. CDR3 nucleotides: TGTGCCAGCAGCTTCTCCGGGACAGGGTTAGAGCAGTACTTC.

The V call is TRBV5-6, the J call TRBJ1-2; D gene uncertain. The germline V and J ends were trimmed by 5 bases and 2 bases, with 13 bases remaining between them. This CDR3 comprises 14 residues. From germline, CDR1 is SGHDT and CDR2 YYEEEE. The CDR3 DNA is TGTGCCAGCAGGAGGTGGAATCTCAACTATGGCTACACCTTC. Amino acid sequence: CASRRWNLNYGYTF.

The chain employs TRBV5-1 and TRBJ2-2; 8 bases are shared with TRBD2. J lost 6 bases, V lost 5 bases, and 18 bases had no gene match. Looked up from germline, CDR1 is SGHRS and CDR2 is YFSETQ. This CDR3 is 18 amino acids long. CDR3: CASRPPAGAYPTAGELFF. The DNA for the CDR3 is TGCGCCAGCAGACCCCCAGCGGGAGCGTACCCTACTGCCGGGGAGCTGTTTTTT.

CDR3 in amino acids: CASSRRTSGGIHEQFF. As DNA, the CDR3 is TGTGCCAGCAGCCGTCGGACTAGCGGGGGGATTCATGAGCAGTTCTTC. This chain links TRBV11-2 with TRBJ2-1; 14 bases are shared with TRBD2. The junction had 8 bases not matched to a gene; V was cut back by 5 bases and J by 8 bases. This CDR3 is 16 amino acids long. In germline, CDR1 is SGHAT, CDR2 FQNNGV.

This chain connects TRBV7-3 to TRBJ2-1, with a weak D call TRBD2 (5 bases). CDR1 and CDR2 (germline): SGHTA, FQGTGA. With 4 bases removed from V and 3 bases from J, the gap between germline ends came to 19 bases. This CDR3 spans 17 amino acids. DNA for the CDR3: TGTGCCAGCAGCTCCGGTGAACAATACGCGGGCTACAATGAGCAGTTCTTC. It yields the protein CASSSGEQYAGYNEQFF.

The rearrangement joins TRBV14 to TRBJ2-1; TRBD2 matches 8 bases. The CDR3 runs 15 residues. Germline CDR1 SGHDN, CDR2 FVKESK. The V and J ends lost 3 bases and 3 bases, in that order; junction bases with no gene match: 4. CDR3 sequence reads: CASSHGGVNYNEQFF. DNA of the CDR3: TGTGCCAGCAGCCACGGGGGGGTCAACTACAATGAGCAGTTCTTC. Based on the CDR3 plus reference TRBV14 and TRBJ2-1, the full variable domain is EAGVTQFPSHSVIEKGQTVTLRCDPISGHDNLYWYRRVMGKEIKFLLHFVKESKQDESGMPNNRFLAERTGGTYSTLKVQPAELEDSGVYFCASSHGGVNYNEQFFGPGTRLTVL.

The chain combines TRBV19 with TRBJ2-1; the D gene is possibly TRBD1 (6 bases). This CDR3 has 12 amino acids. Germline V gene sequence: CDR1 LNHDA, CDR2 SQIVND (reference sequence). Between the trimmed V and J ends, which lost 4 bases and 7 bases, there was a span of 8 bases. CDR3: CASSRTDNEQFF. DNA for the CDR3: TGTGCCAGTAGTAGGACAGATAATGAGCAGTTCTTC. The full variable domain, its missing parts supplied by reference TRBV19 and TRBJ2-1, is DGGITQSPKYLFRKEGQNVTLSCEQNLNHDAMYWYRQDPGQGLRLIYYSQIVNDFQKGDIAEGYSVSREKKESFPLTVTSAQKNPTAFYLCASSRTDNEQFFGPGTRLTVL.

This clone is classed as medium-sized. The chain recombines TRBV7-9 with TRBJ1-1, with 8 bases lining up with TRBD1. The CDR3 contains 16 residues. The V segment lost 5 bases and the J segment 1 base; nucleotides outside the gene matches: 9. Looked up from germline, CDR1 is SEHNR and CDR2 is FQNEAQ (reference sequence). CDR3 DNA: TGTGCCAGCAGCCCATTACAGGGGGAGACGAACACTGAAGCTTTCTTT. It codes for CASSPLQGETNTEAFF.

The chain employs TRBV21-1 and TRBJ1-4. TRBV21-1 is a documented pseudogene. The CDR3 totals 19 residues. CDR3 DNA sequence: TGTGCCAGCAGCTTCCGCATGGTAGGGAGCCCCCCAACTAATGAAAAACTGTTTTTT. As protein: CASSFRMVGSPPTNEKLFF.

This chain links TRBV7-6 with TRBJ1-5; no reliable D call. This CDR3 is 13 amino acids long. V was trimmed by 4 bases and J by 2 bases, leaving 6 bases between them. Germline values: CDR1 SGHVS, CDR2 FNYEAQ. In DNA, the CDR3 is TGTGCCAGCAGCTCGTTCGGCAATCAGCCCCAGCATTTT. Protein sequence: CASSSFGNQPQHF.

The chain uses TRBV7-9 and TRBJ2-3; 9 nucleotides line up with TRBD1. Trimming cost V 4 bases and J 5 bases; bases outside gene matches: 7. This CDR3 region has 15 residues. Per the germline V gene, CDR1 is SEHNR and CDR2 is FQNEAQ (reference sequence). The CDR3 DNA follows: TGTGCCAGCAGCTCAACCCGACAGGGGGGAGATACGCAGTATTTT. Its protein is CASSSTRQGGDTQYF. Together with reference TRBV7-9 and TRBJ2-3, the CDR3 gives the full variable domain: DTGVSQNPRHKITKRGQNVTFRCDPISEHNRLYWYRQTLGQGPEFLTYFQNEAQLEKSRLLSDRFSAERPKGSFSTLEIQRTEQGDSAMYLCASSSTRQGGDTQYFGPGTRLTVL.

DNA for the CDR3: TGTGCCACCAGTGCTACAGGGTTGGTGGGCACCGGGGAGCTGTTTTTT. Translation gives CATSATGLVGTGELFF. This rearrangement joins TRBV24-1 to TRBJ2-2; a possible D gene is TRBD1 (6 bases). The V end lost 5 bases, the J end lost 4 bases, and 16 bases lay between the germline ends. Germline assignment: CDR1 KGHDR and CDR2 SFDVKD. The CDR3 contains 16 residues.

In this sample, this clone turned up once. CDR3 DNA: TGTGCCAGCAGTCACGGGTGGCGCCCCTATGGCTACACCTTC. Amino acids: CASSHGWRPYGYTF. This chain links TRBV6-5 with TRBJ1-2; D gene uncertain. The CDR3 runs 14 residues. V dropped 5 bases and J dropped 4 bases, with 14 bases sitting between them. The germline CDR1 and CDR2 sequences are MNHEY and SVGAGI.

V and J are TRBV10-3 and TRBJ2-7; D might be TRBD2 (6 bases). The CDR3 is made up of 14 amino acids. Germline V gene lookup returns CDR1 ENHRY and CDR2 SYGVKD. The ends were cut back, 2 bases at V and 3 bases at J, with 11 bases in the middle. The CDR3 DNA reads TGTGCCATCAGTGAGCCGGGACTGTTCTACGAGCAGTACTTC. It translates to CAISEPGLFYEQYF.